One T cell receptor beta chain is described in this entry. The target of this receptor is not known. The record has no base qualities; no much larger clone is one base away. Spanning cysteine to phenylalanine, the CDR3 consists of 13 amino acids. The only DNA kept is the CDR3, 39 bases in frame from the first base. V drops 0 bases and J drops 12 bases, leaving 15 bases in between. CDR1 and CDR2 are read off the germline V gene as SGHRS and YFSETQ. The sample belongs to a study of tumor and adjacent non-tumor tissue in lung cancer listed by TCRdb under 2018. About the investigation overall: Patients with adenocarcinoma (12), squamous cell carcinoma (2) and small cell lung cancer (1) were included in the cohort. About 30 paired specimens, one tumor and one normal lung sample per patient, were profiled by TCRbeta CDR3 sequencing. Sequencing generated a total of some 130 million productive TCRbeta reads, averaging roughly 4.4 million reads per sample. Ages among the roughly 15 patients ranged from about 30 to 80 years, there were some 10 men and 5 women, and disease was at TNM stage I to III. Bulk TCRbeta repertoires were compared between lung tumor tissue and matched distant non-tumor lung tissue obtained from 15 lung cancer patients. General study outcomes and caveats: In normal lung, the top 100 clones accounted for a significantly larger cumulative share of the repertoire than in tumor tissue. Significantly higher TCR diversity (inverse Simpson) was observed in tumor tissue than in normal lung tissue (approximately 400 vs 170, P = 0.0075, Mann-Whitney U test). Neither the sequencing platform nor unique molecular identifiers are named or mentioned anywhere in the methods. With only about 14 patients in the cohort, the authors noted that larger samples and more detailed clinical data are needed. Younger patients had significantly higher TCR diversity, and higher tumor TCR diversity was associated with shorter overall and disease-free survival. Peripheral blood was not sequenced, so blood TCRbeta repertoires were not examined in the lung cancer patients of the study.

Receptor libraries were prepared by multiplex PCR. TCRdb lists the instrument as Illumina HiSeq 2500. TCRbeta libraries were constructed through three rounds of nested PCR with primers (Table S4) according to protocols modified from ARM-PCR. Before sequencing, PCR products in the 200-500 bp range were cut out of the gel and cleaned up using the QIAquick gel extraction kit. The study's own analysis went as follows. Trimmomatic was used to clean the reads, FLASH merged the cleaned reads into complete CDR3 sequences, and MiTCR assigned the sequences to V(D)J germline segments. VDJtools was used to compute clonal diversity as the inverse Simpson's index. In-frame sequences without a premature stop codon were defined as productive reads. Starting from the raw public reads, TCRdb applied fastp trimming at Q25, assembled clones with MiXCR and retained in-frame beta chains. When rows share a CDR3 protein, they turn into one entry using the most common DNA and genes. It is TCRdb's table, rather than the study itself, that gives the V and J calls and clone size. The table for this sample lists about 110,000 distinct CDR3 sequences; 60% to 80% of them were counted only once. The ten largest make up 35% to 40% of the sample.

RNA was isolated from bulk, unsorted tissue, and RNA quality was assessed with a NanoDrop ND-1000 and an Agilent 2100. Newly diagnosed lung cancer patients without prior chemotherapy who had been admitted for thoracic surgery in China between August and November 2014 were enrolled as donors. Patients with previous radiotherapy or chemotherapy, or with another concurrent cancer, were excluded from the study. Surgical tissue pieces of about 1-2.2 cm3 were preserved in RNAlater solution and stored at -80 °C until use. This sequence was found in a woman aged 55-69 years with non-small cell lung cancer. The rearranged chain carries TRBV5-1 and TRBJ1-1; too little of a D gene remains to name it. The sample was lung tumor tissue. The CDR3 region reads CASSLAGNTESFF. DNA sequence: TGCGCCAGCAGCTTGGCTGGGAACACAGAATCTTTCTTT.